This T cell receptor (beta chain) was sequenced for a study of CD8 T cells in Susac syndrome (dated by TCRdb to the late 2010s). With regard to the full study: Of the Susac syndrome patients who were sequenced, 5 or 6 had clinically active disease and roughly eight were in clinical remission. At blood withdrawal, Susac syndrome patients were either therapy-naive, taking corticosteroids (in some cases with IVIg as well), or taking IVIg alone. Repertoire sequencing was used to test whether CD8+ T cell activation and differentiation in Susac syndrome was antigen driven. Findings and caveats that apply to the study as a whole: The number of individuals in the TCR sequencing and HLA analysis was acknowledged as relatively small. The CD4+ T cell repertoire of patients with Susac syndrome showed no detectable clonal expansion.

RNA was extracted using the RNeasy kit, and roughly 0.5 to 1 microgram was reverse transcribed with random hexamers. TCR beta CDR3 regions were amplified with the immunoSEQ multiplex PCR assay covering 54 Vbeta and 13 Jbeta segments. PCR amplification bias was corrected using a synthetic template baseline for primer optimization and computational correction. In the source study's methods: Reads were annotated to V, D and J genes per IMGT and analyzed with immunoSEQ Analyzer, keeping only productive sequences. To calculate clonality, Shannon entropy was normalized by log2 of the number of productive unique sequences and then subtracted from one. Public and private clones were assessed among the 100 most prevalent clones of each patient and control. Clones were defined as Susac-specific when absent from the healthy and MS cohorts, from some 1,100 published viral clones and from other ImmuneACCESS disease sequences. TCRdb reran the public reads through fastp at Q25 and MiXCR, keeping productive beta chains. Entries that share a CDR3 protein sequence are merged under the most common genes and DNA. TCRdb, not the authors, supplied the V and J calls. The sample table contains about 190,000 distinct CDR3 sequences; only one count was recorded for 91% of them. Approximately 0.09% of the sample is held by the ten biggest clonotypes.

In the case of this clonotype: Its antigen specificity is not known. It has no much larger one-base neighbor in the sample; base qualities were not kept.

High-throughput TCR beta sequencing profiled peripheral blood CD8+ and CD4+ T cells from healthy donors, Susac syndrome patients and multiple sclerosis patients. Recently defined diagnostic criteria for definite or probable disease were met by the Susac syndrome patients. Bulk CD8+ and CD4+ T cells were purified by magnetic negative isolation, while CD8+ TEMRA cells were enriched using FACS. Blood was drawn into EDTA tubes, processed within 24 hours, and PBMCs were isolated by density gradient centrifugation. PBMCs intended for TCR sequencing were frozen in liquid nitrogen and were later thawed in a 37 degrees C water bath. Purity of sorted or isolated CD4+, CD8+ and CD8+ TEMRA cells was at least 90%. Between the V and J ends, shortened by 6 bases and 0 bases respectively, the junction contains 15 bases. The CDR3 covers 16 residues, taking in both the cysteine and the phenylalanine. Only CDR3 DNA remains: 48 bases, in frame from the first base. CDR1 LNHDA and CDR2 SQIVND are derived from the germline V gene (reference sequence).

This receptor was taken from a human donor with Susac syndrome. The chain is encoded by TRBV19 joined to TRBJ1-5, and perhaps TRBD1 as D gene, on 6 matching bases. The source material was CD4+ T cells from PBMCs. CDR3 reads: CASSLTGMYSNQPQHF. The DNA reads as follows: TGTGCCAGTAGCCTAACAGGGATGTATAGCAATCAGCCCCAGCATTTT.